These 26 T cell receptor beta chains came from one sample sequenced in a study of T-cell memory formation after mild COVID-19. TCRdb called the 5' RACE reads again in MiXCR, with one record for every CDR3 protein. This table holds 140,000 or so distinct CDR3 sequences, 15% to 20% found once. The sample comprised PBMCs or a T cell subset sorted from them (not recorded which). These receptors all stem from an adult woman who had mild COVID-19 (a few samples of this study predate the infection). Cell type and time point are not known.

The chain has TRBV5-5 and TRBJ1-1; D is unclear. The V end lost 7 bases, the J end lost 7 bases, and 11 bases lay between the germline ends. Germline CDR1 is SGHKS and CDR2 is YYEKEE (reference sequence). CDR3 length equals 11 residues. The DNA for the CDR3 is TGTGCCAGCTACTACGGGCTTGAAGCTTTCTTT. As protein: CASYYGLEAFF.

A few counts support this clonotype. V and J are TRBV18 and TRBJ2-2; D is possibly TRBD1 (5 bases). CDR1 is KGHSH, CDR2 LQKENI, per germline. The length of the CDR3 is 16 residues. V lost 1 base and J lost 3, with 12 bases in between. The chain's CDR3 is CASSPRQGPDTGELFF. For the CDR3, the DNA is TGTGCCAGCTCACCACGTCAGGGCCCGGACACCGGGGAGCTGTTTTTT.

This clonotype was seen a few times. The rearrangement joins TRBV29-1 to TRBJ1-2, with D unresolved. The CDR3 loop spans 14 amino acids. Trimming cost V 6 bases and J 7 bases, with 21 bases left between them. CDR1 SQVTM and CDR2 ANQGSEA come from the germline V gene. The CDR3 reads CSVLIRALGGGYTF. CDR3 nucleotides: TGCAGCGTCCTGATACGGGCCCTGGGAGGTGGCTACACCTTC.

This clonotype turned up a few times. The CDR3 DNA sequence: TGCAGTGCTAGAGATTACCCACGCTACGAGCAGTACTTC. Its protein is CSARDYPRYEQYF. V gene TRBV20-1 combines with J gene TRBJ2-7; D is undetermined. CDR3 length: 13 amino acids. The germline V and J ends were trimmed by 0 bases and 3 bases, with 9 bases remaining between them. Germline V CDR1 and CDR2: DFQATT, SNEGSKA (reference sequence).

This clonotype was seen a few times. The chain is built from TRBV4-2 and TRBJ1-6; the D is unclear. The CDR3 has 14 residues. Trimming cost V 6 bases and J 3 bases, with 9 bases left between them. Germline V gene data show CDR1 as LGHNA and CDR2 as YNFKEQ. The CDR3 is CASREGSYNSPLHF. Written as DNA, the CDR3 is TGTGCCAGCAGAGAGGGAAGCTATAATTCACCCCTCCACTTT.

CDR3 region: CASSQGVGRNNSPLHF. The CDR3 coding sequence is TGCGCCAGCAGCCAAGGGGTAGGGAGGAATAATTCACCCCTCCACTTT. V gene TRBV4-1 combines with J gene TRBJ1-6; the D is unclear. The V gene lost 1 base and the J gene lost 5 bases, with 12 bases spanning the gap. CDR1 and CDR2 from the germline V gene are MGHRA and YSYEKL. CDR3 length: 16 amino acids.

The CDR3 region has the DNA TGCAGTGCTAGTGGGTTCTGGCGATCAACTAGCACAGATACGCAGTATTTT. It codes for CSASGFWRSTSTDTQYF. V usage is TRBV20-1 and J usage is TRBJ2-3; D ambiguous. The CDR3 sequence is 17 residues long. V was trimmed by 3 bases and J by 0 bases, leaving 19 bases between them. Germline CDR1 is DFQATT and CDR2 is SNEGSKA (reference sequence).

V is TRBV12-3 or TRBV12-4 and J is TRBJ1-2, with TRBD1 matching 7 bases. This CDR3 spans 13 amino acids. The V gene end was trimmed by 5 bases and the J gene end by 7 bases; junction bases not matched to a gene: 7. The CDR3 region has the DNA TGTGCCAGCAGTGTCCAGGGGGTTGGTGGCTACACCTTC. This sequence encodes CASSVQGVGGYTF.

This clonotype was observed a few times. The V and J genes are TRBV20-1 and TRBJ2-5; TRBD1 is a possible D gene (6 bases). Looked up from germline, CDR1 is DFQATT and CDR2 is SNEGSKA (reference sequence). V gave up 5 bases and J gave up 0 bases, with 10 bases separating them. This CDR3 has 13 residues. CDR3 in DNA: TGCAGTGCTTCCCGACAGGACCAAGAGACCCAGTACTTC. It translates to CSASRQDQETQYF.

This rearrangement joins TRBV6-2 or TRBV6-3 to TRBJ2-1; the D gene is possibly TRBD1 (5 bases). Germline CDR1 MNHEY, CDR2 SVGEGT. The germline V and J ends were trimmed by 2 bases and 6 bases, with 8 bases remaining between them. The CDR3 has 13 amino acids. The CDR3 coding sequence is TGTGCCAGCAGTTACAGGGGTAGCAATGAGCAGTTCTTC. This gives the protein CASSYRGSNEQFF.

The rearrangement joins TRBV6-5 to TRBJ2-1, with 9 bases aligning to TRBD2. The ends lost 6 bases at V and 8 bases at J; junction bases unmatched: 14. The germline V gene has CDR1 MNHEY and CDR2 SVGAGI. The CDR3 is 16 residues long. CDR3 sequence (DNA): TGTGCCAGCAGCCGCTTTCCTAGCGGGAAAGGGGATGAGCAGTTCTTC. Amino acid sequence: CASSRFPSGKGDEQFF.

Only a few counts were recorded for this clonotype. The J gene is TRBJ2-5, the V gene TRBV29-1, with 8 nucleotides matching TRBD2. Trimming took 3 bases from V and 6 from J; bases not matched to a gene: 3. The CDR3 spans 12 residues. Germline V gene lookup returns CDR1 SQVTM and CDR2 ANQGSEA. The CDR3: CSVDGGGKTQYF. The CDR3 region has the DNA TGCAGCGTTGACGGGGGGGGCAAGACCCAGTACTTC.

This clonotype has just a few counts. The rearrangement joins TRBV6-1 to TRBJ1-6, with D unresolved. V was trimmed by 1 base and J by 5 bases, leaving 12 bases between them. Germline loops: CDR1 MNHNS, CDR2 SASEGT. This CDR3 spans 16 amino acids. DNA for the CDR3: TGTGCCAGCAGTGAAGAGGGCCTGATCCATAATTCACCCCTCCACTTT. It specifies CASSEEGLIHNSPLHF.

The chain joins TRBV7-9 to TRBJ2-3; the match to TRBD2 covers 10 bases. After removal of 6 bases from V and 6 bases from J, the junction contained 12 bases not matched to a gene. This CDR3 has 16 residues. The V gene's germline CDR1 is SEHNR and CDR2 FQNEAQ (reference sequence). This chain's CDR3 is CASRSSGRLYADTQYF. The DNA of the CDR3 is TGTGCCAGCAGGTCTAGCGGGAGATTGTATGCCGATACGCAGTATTTT.

The chain recombines TRBV2 with TRBJ2-7; 9 nucleotides agree with TRBD1. Per the germline V gene, CDR1 is SNHLY and CDR2 is FYNNEI. The trim removed 5 bases at V and 2 bases at J, leaving 4 bases unmatched. This CDR3 contains 14 residues. Here the CDR3 DNA reads TGTGCCAGCAGTCCGGACAGGGGTACCTACGAGCAGTACTTC. It encodes CASSPDRGTYEQYF.

The chain carries TRBV7-9 and TRBJ2-1; 11 positions match TRBD2. CDR1 is SEHNR and CDR2 is FQNEAQ in the germline V gene (reference sequence). V trimming: 6 bases; J trimming: 4 bases; junction bases outside the gene matches: 5. The CDR3 loop spans 15 amino acids. The chain's CDR3 is CASSWTSGRYNEQFF. The CDR3 DNA sequence: TGTGCCAGCAGTTGGACTAGCGGGCGATACAATGAGCAGTTCTTC.

CDR3 in DNA: TGTGCCAGCAGGCAAGACAGGGGGCTGACAAATTCACCCCTCCACTTT. Protein sequence: CASRQDRGLTNSPLHF. The rearrangement uses TRBV6-5 and TRBJ1-6, with TRBD1 matching over 10 bases. The ends lost 6 bases at V and 7 bases at J; junction bases unmatched: 9. CDR3 length: 16 amino acids. CDR1 MNHEY and CDR2 SVGAGI come from the germline V gene.

This clonotype was counted ten times or more. V gene TRBV4-1 combines with J gene TRBJ1-1, with 9 positions matching TRBD1. J lost 4 bases, V lost 1 base, and 4 bases had no gene match. Germline CDR1 MGHRA, CDR2 YSYEKL. The CDR3 covers 15 residues. This chain's CDR3 is CASSQAGQGFTEAFF. CDR3 coding DNA: TGCGCCAGCAGCCAAGCCGGACAGGGGTTCACTGAAGCTTTCTTT.

This clonotype showed up just a few times. The genes are TRBV29-1 and TRBJ2-2, with D perhaps TRBD1 (5 bases). V lost 4 bases and J 4 bases, leaving 7 bases between the germline ends. CDR1 SQVTM and CDR2 ANQGSEA come from the germline V gene. This CDR3 is built from 12 residues. The CDR3 spells CSVGGATGELFF. In nucleotides, the CDR3 is TGCAGCGTTGGTGGGGCCACCGGGGAGCTGTTTTTT.

This clonotype was counted a few times. The chain is built from TRBV29-1 and TRBJ2-5, with TRBD1 as a possible D gene (6 bases). Germline V gene data show CDR1 as SQVTM and CDR2 as ANQGSEA. The CDR3 runs to 12 residues. Between the trimmed V and J ends, which lost 7 bases and 1 base, there was a span of 10 bases. The CDR3 sequence is CSGRGPQETQYF. Written as DNA, the CDR3 is TGCAGCGGCAGGGGACCCCAAGAGACCCAGTACTTC.

The chain employs TRBV2 and TRBJ1-1, with a possible D match to TRBD1 (6 bases). Per germline, CDR1 SNHLY and CDR2 FYNNEI. Trimming stripped 6 bases from V and 5 bases from J, with 13 bases between. The CDR3 covers 13 residues. The CDR3 loop reads CASSQGRGTEAFF. In nucleotides, the CDR3 is TGTGCCAGCAGCCAGGGTAGGGGGACTGAAGCTTTCTTT. The full variable domain, rest sourced from reference TRBV2 and TRBJ1-1, is EPEVTQTPSHQVTQMGQEVILRCVPISNHLYFYWYRQILGQKVEFLVSFYNNEISEKSEIFDDQFSVERPDGSNFTLKIRSTKLEDSAMYFCASSQGRGTEAFFGQGTRLTVV.

The chain combines TRBV18 with TRBJ2-3; 7 bases map to TRBD2. Germline V gives CDR1 KGHSH, CDR2 LQKENI. Trimming took 1 base from V and 3 from J; bases not matched to a gene: 4. The CDR3 has 15 residues. CDR3 sequence reads: CASSPREGMTDTQYF. CDR3 in DNA: TGTGCCAGCTCACCACGGGAGGGGATGACAGATACGCAGTATTTT.

This clonotype has more than one count but fewer than ten. The CDR3 DNA reads as TGTGCCGCAAGTCCGGGGCGGAGGTTCACAGATACGCAGTATTTT. Translated, it gives CAASPGRRFTDTQYF. The gene calls are TRBV7-8 and TRBJ2-3; D possibly uses TRBD1 or TRBD2 (5 bases each). This CDR3 region has 15 residues. Trimming removed 11 bases from V and 2 bases from J, with 20 bases in between. Germline V gene lookup returns CDR1 SGHVS and CDR2 FQNEAQ.

This clonotype has a handful of counts. This CDR3 is CAWSGLTVNNEQFF. DNA of the CDR3: TGTGCCTGGAGTGGTTTGACAGTGAACAATGAGCAGTTCTTC. V usage is TRBV30 and J usage is TRBJ2-1, with TRBD1 as a possible D gene (5 bases). CDR1 is GTSNPN, CDR2 SVGIG, per germline (reference sequence). The CDR3 extends over 14 amino acids. Trimming took 1 base from V and 5 from J, leaving 12 bases between them.

The chain employs TRBV18 and TRBJ2-1, with D hard to call. V was cut by 5 bases and J by 6 bases, with 8 bases left in between. The CDR3 covers 12 residues. Germline V gene lookup returns CDR1 KGHSH and CDR2 LQKENI. The CDR3 DNA reads TGTGCCAGCTCATTCTCTACCAATGAGCAGTTCTTC. This sequence encodes CASSFSTNEQFF.

This clonotype was found once. The V call is TRBV10-3, the J call TRBJ1-4; 7 bases match TRBD1. The CDR3 contains 14 residues. CDR1 ENHRY and CDR2 SYGVKD come from the germline V gene. J lost 7 bases, V lost 8 bases, and 10 bases had no gene match. Here the CDR3 reads CAIGGQAGGEKLFF. The CDR3 region has the DNA TGTGCCATCGGAGGACAGGCCGGTGGTGAAAAACTGTTTTTT.